This T cell receptor (beta chain) appears in the sequencing data of a study of immune characterization of retroperitoneal liposarcoma. This clonotype appeared once. TCRdb recomputed calls from the PCR reads with MiXCR, one row per CDR3 protein. This sample carries approximately 11,000 distinct CDR3 sequences, approximately 24% of them seen once, and the ten largest clones take approximately 19%. Germline assignment: CDR1 MNHNY and CDR2 SVGAGI (reference sequence). This CDR3 spans 15 amino acids. Trimming cost V 6 bases and J 3 bases; bases outside gene matches: 9. The sample comprised blood. This TCR derives from a male donor with retroperitoneal liposarcoma. The chain joins TRBV6-6 to TRBJ1-1, with 8 nucleotides matching TRBD1. CDR3 sequence reads: CASRSETGAHTEAFF. Here the CDR3 DNA reads TGTGCCAGCAGATCCGAGACAGGGGCGCACACTGAAGCTTTCTTT.